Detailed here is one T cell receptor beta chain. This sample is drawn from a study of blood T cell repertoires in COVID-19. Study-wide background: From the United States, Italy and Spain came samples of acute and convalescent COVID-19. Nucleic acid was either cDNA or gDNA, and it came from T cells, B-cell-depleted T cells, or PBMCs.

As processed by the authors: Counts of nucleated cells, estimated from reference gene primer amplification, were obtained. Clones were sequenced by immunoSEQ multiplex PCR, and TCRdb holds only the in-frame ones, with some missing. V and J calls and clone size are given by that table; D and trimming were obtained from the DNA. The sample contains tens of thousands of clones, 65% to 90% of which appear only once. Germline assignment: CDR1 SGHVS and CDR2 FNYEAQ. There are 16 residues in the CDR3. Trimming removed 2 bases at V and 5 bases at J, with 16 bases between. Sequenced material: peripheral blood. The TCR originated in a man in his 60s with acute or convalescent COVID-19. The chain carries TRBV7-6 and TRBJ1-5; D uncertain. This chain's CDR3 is CASSLYWRSGDQPQHF. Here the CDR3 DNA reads TGTGCCAGCAGCTTATATTGGAGGTCAGGCGATCAGCCCCAGCATTTT.